This TCR beta chain was captured in a study of T cell responses to AZD1222 COVID-19 vaccine. Assay: immunoSEQ multiplex PCR; the TCRdb copy retains only in-frame clones and omits some. The sample lists 95,000 to 110,000 clones; around 90% were seen once. This CDR3 has 16 amino acids. The V gene end was trimmed by 1 base and the J gene end by 5 bases; junction bases not matched to a gene: 3. The germline gives CDR1 WNHNN, CDR2 SYGVQD (reference sequence). Concerning this clone: Its antigen is still unknown.

Study-wide results and limits: Distributed over spike, vaccine-associated CD4 TCRs predominated at 160-218 and 743-854.

The specimen comprised peripheral blood, sampled on day 0 of AZD1222 vaccination. V and J are TRBV10-1 and TRBJ1-4; 11 bases line up with TRBD1. The clonotype comes from an adult in good health. The CDR3 loop reads CASSELGTGGNEKLFF. As DNA, the CDR3 is TGCGCCAGCAGTGAGTTGGGGACAGGGGGGAATGAAAAACTGTTTTTT.